The 17 T cell receptor beta chains below all came from one sample that was sequenced in a study of long-term antiretroviral therapy in people with HIV. Version v3.0 of the immunoSEQ assay was performed at survey level. The repertoire was sequenced with immunoSEQ multiplex PCR; TCRdb's copy has only in-frame clones and lacks some. The sample records approximately 15,000 clones, 75% to 85% being singletons. This material consisted of unsorted PBMCs, taken 0.1 years before starting antiretroviral therapy. Every receptor here comes from a man younger than 30 with HIV.

J is TRBJ2-3 and V is TRBV11-2, with TRBD1 matching over 8 bases. The junction had 7 bases not matched to a gene; V was cut back by 1 base and J by 4 bases. This CDR3 spans 16 amino acids. CDR1 is SGHAT and CDR2 is FQNNGV in the germline V gene. The CDR3 nucleotides are TGTGCCAGCAGCTTAGTACAGGGGGTCTTCGCAGATACGCAGTATTTT. It codes for CASSLVQGVFADTQYF. The full variable domain, completed using reference TRBV11-2 and TRBJ2-3, is EAGVAQSPRYKIIEKRQSVAFWCNPISGHATLYWYQQILGQGPKLLIQFQNNGVVDDSQLPKDRFSAERLKGVDSTLKIQPAKLEDSAVYLCASSLVQGVFADTQYFGPGTRLTVL.

This clone was seen more than once but under ten times. J is TRBJ1-6 and V is TRBV5-4; a possible D gene is TRBD1 (6 bases). The CDR3 has 13 amino acids. Trimming took off 6 bases at V and 10 bases at J, with 14 bases between the two ends. Germline loops: CDR1 SGHNT, CDR2 YYREEE (reference sequence). DNA of the CDR3: TGTGCCAGCACCTGGGGGGGCGAGTCACCCCTCCACTTT. Its protein is CASTWGGESPLHF.

The rearrangement links TRBV7-9 to TRBJ2-3; no firm D call. Germline lookup yields CDR1 SEHNR and CDR2 FQNEAQ (reference sequence). Trimming took 1 base from V and 0 from J, leaving 8 bases between them. The CDR3 sequence is 15 residues long. In DNA, the CDR3 is TGTGCCAGCAGCTTAGTCCTCGACAGCACAGATACGCAGTATTTT. It encodes CASSLVLDSTDTQYF. Looking up the rest from reference TRBV7-9 and TRBJ2-3 gives the full variable domain: DTGVSQNPRHKITKRGQNVTFRCDPISEHNRLYWYRQTLGQGPEFLTYFQNEAQLEKSRLLSDRFSAERPKGSFSTLEIQRTEQGDSAMYLCASSLVLDSTDTQYFGPGTRLTVL.

V gene TRBV27 combines with J gene TRBJ2-3; 7 nucleotides agree with TRBD1. This CDR3 spans 14 amino acids. J lost 2 bases, V lost 7 bases, and 6 bases had no gene match. The germline V gene has CDR1 MNHEY and CDR2 SMNVEV (reference sequence). The CDR3 is CASKDRSLTDTQYF. The CDR3 nucleotides read TGTGCCAGCAAGGACAGGAGCCTCACAGATACGCAGTATTTT.

This rearrangement joins TRBV5-6 to TRBJ2-7, with D uncertain. V was shortened by 0 bases and J by 5 bases, with 12 bases between the two germline ends. The CDR3 is 14 amino acids. Germline V gives CDR1 SGHDT, CDR2 YYEEEE. The CDR3 DNA reads TGTGCCAGCAGCTTGGGCCCGGCAGCCAACGAGCAGTACTTC. Amino acid sequence: CASSLGPAANEQYF.

By sample fraction, this clone is medium-sized (0.01 to 0.1%). The chain links TRBV6-6 to TRBJ2-3, with 8 bases fitting TRBD2. The V gene end was trimmed by 7 bases and the J gene end by 1 base; junction bases not matched to a gene: 4. CDR3 length: 14 residues. Germline V lookup: CDR1 MNHNY, CDR2 SVGAGI (reference sequence). The CDR3 DNA is TGTGCCAGCACCCCAGCGGGAGGCACAGATACGCAGTATTTT. Translated, it gives CASTPAGGTDTQYF.

This sequence joins TRBV6-5 and TRBJ1-1, with 7 nucleotides matching TRBD1. Losses at the gene ends were 6 bases for V and 1 base for J; bases not matched to a gene: 5. Looked up from germline, CDR1 is MNHEY and CDR2 is SVGAGI. The CDR3 contains 14 residues. CDR3 DNA sequence: TGTGCCAGCAGAGCCTACAGGGGGAACACTGAAGCTTTCTTT. Translated, it gives CASRAYRGNTEAFF.

The V call is TRBV7-9, the J call TRBJ2-3, with 14 nucleotides matching TRBD2. CDR1 SEHNR and CDR2 FQNEAQ come from the germline V gene (reference sequence). The J segment lost 0 bases and the V segment lost 4 bases, leaving 9 bases of the junction unmatched. The CDR3 has 19 amino acids. This chain's CDR3 is CASSSYRLAGGRSTDTQYF. DNA of the CDR3: TGTGCCAGCAGCTCCTACAGACTAGCGGGAGGGCGGAGCACAGATACGCAGTATTTT.

The V gene is TRBV9, the J gene TRBJ1-1; D ambiguous. This CDR3 is built from 12 residues. Trimming took off 3 bases at V and 4 bases at J, with 7 bases between the two ends. Looked up from germline, CDR1 is SGDLS and CDR2 is YYNGEE. For the CDR3, the DNA is TGTGCCAGCAGCGGAATAAGCACTGAAGCTTTCTTT. It encodes CASSGISTEAFF.

This chain links TRBV4-3 with TRBJ2-1; 7 bases align to TRBD2. This CDR3 spans 16 amino acids. V gave up 4 bases and J gave up 1 base; unmatched junction bases: 7. Germline V gene lookup returns CDR1 LGHNA and CDR2 YSLEER. The CDR3 reads CASSLLRGLSYNEQFF. For the CDR3, the DNA is TGCGCCAGCAGCCTTCTTCGGGGACTATCCTACAATGAGCAGTTCTTC.

The chain is built from TRBV5-1 and TRBJ1-1, with D uncertain. The CDR3 runs to 15 residues. Germline V gene sequence: CDR1 SGHRS, CDR2 YFSETQ. V lost 4 bases and J lost 0, with 13 bases in between. CDR3: CASSRTTTVNTEAFF. DNA for the CDR3: TGCGCCAGCAGCAGAACGACTACGGTGAACACTGAAGCTTTCTTT.

The chain uses TRBV5-1 and TRBJ1-6; D ambiguous. V lost 0 bases and J 9 bases, leaving 7 bases between the germline ends. Germline V gene lookup returns CDR1 SGHRS and CDR2 YFSETQ. The CDR3 consists of 13 residues. CDR3 nucleotides: TGCGCCAGCAGCTTGGACTGGGTTTCACCCCTCCACTTT. It codes for CASSLDWVSPLHF.

This clone occurred once. The rearrangement uses TRBV15 and TRBJ2-7; tentative D call: TRBD2 (5 bases). CDR1 LNHNV and CDR2 YYDKDF come from the germline V gene (reference sequence). V lost 1 base, J lost 4 bases, and 11 bases lay in between. The CDR3 loop spans 14 amino acids. As DNA, the CDR3 is TGTGCCACCAGCAGAGGGGATCCGGGGTACGAGCAGTACTTC. Amino acid sequence: CATSRGDPGYEQYF.

The chain employs TRBV29-1 and TRBJ1-1, with D possibly being TRBD1 (6 bases). Trimming removed 7 bases at V and 3 bases at J, with 21 bases between. The germline gives CDR1 SQVTM, CDR2 ANQGSEA. The CDR3 consists of 15 residues. CDR3 amino acids: CSAEGGSGVDTEAFF. CDR3 DNA: TGCAGCGCCGAGGGGGGGAGCGGGGTAGACACTGAAGCTTTCTTT. Full variable domain (rest looked up from reference TRBV29-1 and TRBJ1-1): SAVISQKPSRDICQRGTSLTIQCQVDSQVTMMFWYRQQPGQSLTLIATANQGSEATYESGFVIDKFPISRPNLTFSTLTVSNMSPEDSSIYLCSAEGGSGVDTEAFFGQGTRLTVV.

The chain recombines TRBV6-6 with TRBJ1-5; D uncertain. CDR1 is MNHNY and CDR2 is SVGAGI in the germline V gene (reference sequence). Trimming removed 6 bases from V and 3 bases from J, with 6 bases in between. The CDR3 is 12 amino acids. The CDR3 nucleotides read TGTGCCAGCAGCCCCCTCAATCAGCCCCAGCATTTT. This gives the protein CASSPLNQPQHF.

The chain carries TRBV7-9 and TRBJ1-6, with a possible D match to TRBD1 (6 bases). CDR1 is SEHNR, CDR2 FQNEAQ, per germline (reference sequence). V was shortened by 8 bases and J by 9 bases, with 17 bases between the two germline ends. The CDR3 covers 14 residues. The CDR3 loop reads CASSTLRGVSPLHF. The CDR3 DNA is TGTGCCAGCTCAACCCTGAGGGGGGTTTCACCCCTCCACTTT.

The rearrangement joins TRBV9 to TRBJ2-1; D perhaps matches TRBD1 (5 bases). CDR1 is SGDLS, CDR2 YYNGEE, per germline. The CDR3 spans 16 residues. Trimming took 0 bases from V and 0 from J, leaving 10 bases between them. The CDR3 sequence is CASSVAGFSSYNEQFF. The CDR3 region has the DNA TGTGCCAGCAGCGTAGCAGGGTTTAGCTCCTACAATGAGCAGTTCTTC.